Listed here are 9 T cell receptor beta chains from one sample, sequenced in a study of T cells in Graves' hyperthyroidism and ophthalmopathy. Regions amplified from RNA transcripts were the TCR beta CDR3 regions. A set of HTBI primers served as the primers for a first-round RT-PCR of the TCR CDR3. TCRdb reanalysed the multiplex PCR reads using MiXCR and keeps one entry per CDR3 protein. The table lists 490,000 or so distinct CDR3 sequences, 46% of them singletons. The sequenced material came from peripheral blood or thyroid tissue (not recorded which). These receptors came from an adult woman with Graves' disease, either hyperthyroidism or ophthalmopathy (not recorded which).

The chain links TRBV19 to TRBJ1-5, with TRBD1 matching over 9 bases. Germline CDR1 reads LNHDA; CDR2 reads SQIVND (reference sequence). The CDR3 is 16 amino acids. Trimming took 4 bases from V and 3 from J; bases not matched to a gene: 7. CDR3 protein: CASSTRTGAFNQPQHF. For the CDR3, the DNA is TGTGCCAGTAGTACCCGGACAGGGGCTTTCAATCAGCCCCAGCATTTT.

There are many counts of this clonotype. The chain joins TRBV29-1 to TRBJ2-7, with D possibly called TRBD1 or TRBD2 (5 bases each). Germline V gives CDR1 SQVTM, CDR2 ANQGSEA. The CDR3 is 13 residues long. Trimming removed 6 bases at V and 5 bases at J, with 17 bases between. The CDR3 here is CSVWDPRLNEQYF. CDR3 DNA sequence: TGCAGCGTATGGGACCCCCGTTTGAACGAGCAGTACTTC.

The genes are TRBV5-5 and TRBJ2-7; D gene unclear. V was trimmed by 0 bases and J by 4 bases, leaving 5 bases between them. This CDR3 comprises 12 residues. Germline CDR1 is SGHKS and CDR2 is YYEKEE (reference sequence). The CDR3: CASSLDEYEQYF. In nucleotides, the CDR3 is TGTGCCAGCAGCTTGGACGAATACGAGCAGTACTTC.

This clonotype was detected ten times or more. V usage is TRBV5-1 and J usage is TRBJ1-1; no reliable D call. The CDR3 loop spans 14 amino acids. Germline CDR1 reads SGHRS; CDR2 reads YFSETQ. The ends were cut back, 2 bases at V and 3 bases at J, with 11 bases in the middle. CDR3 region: CASSFLSGDTEAFF. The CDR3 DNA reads TGCGCCAGCAGCTTTCTGTCCGGGGACACTGAAGCTTTCTTT.

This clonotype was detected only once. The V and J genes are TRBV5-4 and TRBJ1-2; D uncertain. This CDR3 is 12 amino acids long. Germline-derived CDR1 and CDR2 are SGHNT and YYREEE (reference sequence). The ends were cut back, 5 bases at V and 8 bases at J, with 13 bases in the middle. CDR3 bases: TGTGCCAGCAGTTACGGGCAGTACGGCTACACCTTC. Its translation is CASSYGQYGYTF.

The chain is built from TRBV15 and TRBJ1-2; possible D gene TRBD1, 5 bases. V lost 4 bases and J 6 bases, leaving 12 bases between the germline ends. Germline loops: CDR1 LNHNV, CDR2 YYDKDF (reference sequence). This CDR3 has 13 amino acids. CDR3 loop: CATSNSGDDGYTF. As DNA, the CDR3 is TGTGCCACCAGCAATTCCGGGGACGATGGCTACACCTTC.

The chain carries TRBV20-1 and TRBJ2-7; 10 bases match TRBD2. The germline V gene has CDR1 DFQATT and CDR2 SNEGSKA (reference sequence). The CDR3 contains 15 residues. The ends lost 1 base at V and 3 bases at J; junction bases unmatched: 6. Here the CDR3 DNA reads TGCAGTGCTAGAGCCCCAGGACTAGCGGACTACGAGCAGTACTTC. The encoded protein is CSARAPGLADYEQYF.

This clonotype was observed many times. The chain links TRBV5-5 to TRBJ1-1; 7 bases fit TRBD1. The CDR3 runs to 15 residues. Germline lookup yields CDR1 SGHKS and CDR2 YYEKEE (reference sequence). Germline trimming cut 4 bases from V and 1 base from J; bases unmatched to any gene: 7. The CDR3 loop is CASSREGAGNTEAFF. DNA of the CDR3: TGTGCCAGCAGCCGCGAGGGGGCCGGGAACACTGAAGCTTTCTTT.

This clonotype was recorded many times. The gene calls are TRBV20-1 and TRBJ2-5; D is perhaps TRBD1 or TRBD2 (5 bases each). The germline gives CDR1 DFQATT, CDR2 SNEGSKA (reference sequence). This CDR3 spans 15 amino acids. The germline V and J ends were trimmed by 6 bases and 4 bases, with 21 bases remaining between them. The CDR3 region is CSAPQGDPVGETQYF. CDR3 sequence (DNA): TGCAGTGCCCCCCAAGGGGACCCCGTTGGAGAGACCCAGTACTTC.